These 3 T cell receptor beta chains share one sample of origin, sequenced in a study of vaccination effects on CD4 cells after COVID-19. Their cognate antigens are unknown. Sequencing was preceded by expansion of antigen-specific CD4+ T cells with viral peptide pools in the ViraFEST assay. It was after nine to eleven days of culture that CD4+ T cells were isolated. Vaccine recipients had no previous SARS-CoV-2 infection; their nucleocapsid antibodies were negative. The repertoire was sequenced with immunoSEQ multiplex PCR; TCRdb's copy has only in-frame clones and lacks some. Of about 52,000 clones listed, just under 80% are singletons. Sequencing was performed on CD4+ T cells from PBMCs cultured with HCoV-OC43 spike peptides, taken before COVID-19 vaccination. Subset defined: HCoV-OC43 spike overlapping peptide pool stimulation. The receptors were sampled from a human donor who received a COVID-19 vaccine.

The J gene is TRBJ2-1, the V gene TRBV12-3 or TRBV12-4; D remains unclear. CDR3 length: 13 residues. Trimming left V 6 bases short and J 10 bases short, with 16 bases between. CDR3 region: CASRSVGRAEQFF. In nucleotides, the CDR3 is TGTGCCAGCAGATCCGTGGGCCGGGCGGAGCAGTTCTTC.

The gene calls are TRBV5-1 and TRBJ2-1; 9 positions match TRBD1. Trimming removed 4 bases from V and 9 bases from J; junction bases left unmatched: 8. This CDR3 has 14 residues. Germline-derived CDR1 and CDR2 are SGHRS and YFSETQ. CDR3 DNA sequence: TGCGCCAGCAGCACCGGACAGGGGTTGAGTGAGCAGTTCTTC. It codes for CASSTGQGLSEQFF. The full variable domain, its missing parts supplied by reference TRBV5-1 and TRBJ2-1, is KAGVTQTPRYLIKTRGQQVTLSCSPISGHRSVSWYQQTPGQGLQFLFEYFSETQRNKGNFPGRFSGRQFSNSRSEMNVSTLELGDSALYLCASSTGQGLSEQFFGPGTRLTVL.

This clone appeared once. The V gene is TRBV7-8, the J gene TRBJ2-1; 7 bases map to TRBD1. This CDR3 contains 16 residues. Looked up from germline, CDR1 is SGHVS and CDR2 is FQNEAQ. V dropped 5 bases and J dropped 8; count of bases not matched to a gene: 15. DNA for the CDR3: TGTGCCAGCAGCCCCCGTCCCGGACAGGCTAGGGATGAGCAGTTCTTC. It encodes CASSPRPGQARDEQFF.